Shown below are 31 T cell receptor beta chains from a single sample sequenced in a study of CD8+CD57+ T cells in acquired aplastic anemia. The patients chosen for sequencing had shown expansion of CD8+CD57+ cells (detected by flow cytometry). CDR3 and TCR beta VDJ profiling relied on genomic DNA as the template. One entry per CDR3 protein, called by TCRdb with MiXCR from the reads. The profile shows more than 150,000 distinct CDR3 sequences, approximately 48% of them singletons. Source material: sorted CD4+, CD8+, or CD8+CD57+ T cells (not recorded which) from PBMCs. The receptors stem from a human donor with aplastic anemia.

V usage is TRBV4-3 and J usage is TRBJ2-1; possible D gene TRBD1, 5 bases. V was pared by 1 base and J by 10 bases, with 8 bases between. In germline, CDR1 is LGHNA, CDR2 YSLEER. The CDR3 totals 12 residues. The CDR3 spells CASSQGQYEQFF. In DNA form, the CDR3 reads TGCGCCAGCAGCCAAGGACAGTACGAGCAGTTCTTC.

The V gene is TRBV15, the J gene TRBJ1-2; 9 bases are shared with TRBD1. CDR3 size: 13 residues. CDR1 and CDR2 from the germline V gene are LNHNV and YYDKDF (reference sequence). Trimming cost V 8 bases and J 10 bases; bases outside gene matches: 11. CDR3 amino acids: CATVRDRVRAYTF. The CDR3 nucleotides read TGTGCCACCGTCCGGGACAGGGTGAGGGCCTACACCTTC.

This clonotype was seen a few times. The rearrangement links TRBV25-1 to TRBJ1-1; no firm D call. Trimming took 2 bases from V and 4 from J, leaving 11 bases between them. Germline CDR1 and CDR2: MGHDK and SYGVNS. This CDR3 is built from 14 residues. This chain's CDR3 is CASSEPTSSTEAFF. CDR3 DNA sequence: TGTGCCAGCAGTGAACCCACATCCTCCACTGAAGCTTTCTTT.

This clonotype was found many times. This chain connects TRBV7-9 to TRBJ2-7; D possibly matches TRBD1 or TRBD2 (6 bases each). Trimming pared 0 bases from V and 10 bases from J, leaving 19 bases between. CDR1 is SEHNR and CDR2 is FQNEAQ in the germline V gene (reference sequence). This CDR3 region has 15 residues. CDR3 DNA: TGTGCCAGCAGCTTAGCCGGGGGTAACAGGGATCAACAGTACTTC. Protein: CASSLAGGNRDQQYF.

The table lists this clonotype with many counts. The CDR3 reads CASSWHAQGTSTDTQYF. The CDR3 bases are TGTGCCAGCAGTTGGCATGCACAGGGGACCAGCACAGATACGCAGTATTTT. The V gene is TRBV5-4, the J gene TRBJ2-3; 7 bases map to TRBD1. CDR1 is SGHNT, CDR2 YYREEE, per germline (reference sequence). This CDR3 is built from 17 residues. V dropped 5 bases and J dropped 0; count of bases not matched to a gene: 12.

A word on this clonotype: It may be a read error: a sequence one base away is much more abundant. This CDR3 reads CASSLAGIGGISADTQYF. CDR3 DNA sequence: TGCGCCAGCAGCTTGGCGGGGATTGGCGGGATTAGCGCAGATACGCAGTATTTT. The rearrangement joins TRBV5-1 to TRBJ2-3; the D gene is possibly TRBD2 (6 bases). V was shortened by 0 bases and J by 4 bases, with 21 bases between the two germline ends. Germline V gives CDR1 SGHRS, CDR2 YFSETQ. The CDR3 loop spans 18 amino acids.

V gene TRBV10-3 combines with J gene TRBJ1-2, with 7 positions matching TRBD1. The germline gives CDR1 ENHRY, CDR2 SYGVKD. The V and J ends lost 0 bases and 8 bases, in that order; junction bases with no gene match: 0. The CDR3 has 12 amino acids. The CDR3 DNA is TGTGCCATCAGTGAGTCGGACAGGGGCTACACCTTC. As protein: CAISESDRGYTF.

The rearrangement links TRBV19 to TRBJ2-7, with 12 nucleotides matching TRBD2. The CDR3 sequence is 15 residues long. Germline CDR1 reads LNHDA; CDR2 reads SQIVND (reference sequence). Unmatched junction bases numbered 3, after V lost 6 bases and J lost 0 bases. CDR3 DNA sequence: TGTGCCAGTAGCCCTAGCGGGGGGGCCTCCTACGAGCAGTACTTC. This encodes CASSPSGGASYEQYF.

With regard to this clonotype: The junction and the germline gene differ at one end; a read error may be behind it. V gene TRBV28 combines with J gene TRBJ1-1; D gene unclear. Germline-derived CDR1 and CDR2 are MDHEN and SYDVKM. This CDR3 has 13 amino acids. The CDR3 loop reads CASNDVMNIEAFF. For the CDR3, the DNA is TGTGCCAGCAACGACGTTATGAACATTGAAGCTTTCTTT.

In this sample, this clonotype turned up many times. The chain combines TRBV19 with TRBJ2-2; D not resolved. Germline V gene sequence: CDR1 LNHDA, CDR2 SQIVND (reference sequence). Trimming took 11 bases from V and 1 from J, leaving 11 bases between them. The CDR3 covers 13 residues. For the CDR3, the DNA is TGTGCCGCCCTAAAGGGGAACACCGGGGAGCTGTTTTTT. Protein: CAALKGNTGELFF.

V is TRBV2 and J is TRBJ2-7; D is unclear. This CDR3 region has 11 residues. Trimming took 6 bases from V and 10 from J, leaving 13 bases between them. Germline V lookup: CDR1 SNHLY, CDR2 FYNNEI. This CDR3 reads CASRSVRPQYF. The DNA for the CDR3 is TGTGCCAGCAGGTCAGTCAGACCCCAGTACTTC.

CDR3: CAIRGGQDLTYNEQFF. CDR3 nucleotide sequence: TGTGCCATCAGAGGTGGACAGGATCTTACCTACAATGAGCAGTTCTTC. This rearrangement joins TRBV10-3 to TRBJ2-1; 7 bases line up with TRBD1. Germline V gives CDR1 ENHRY, CDR2 SYGVKD. This CDR3 contains 16 residues. V lost 6 bases, J lost 2 bases, and 10 bases stayed unmatched.

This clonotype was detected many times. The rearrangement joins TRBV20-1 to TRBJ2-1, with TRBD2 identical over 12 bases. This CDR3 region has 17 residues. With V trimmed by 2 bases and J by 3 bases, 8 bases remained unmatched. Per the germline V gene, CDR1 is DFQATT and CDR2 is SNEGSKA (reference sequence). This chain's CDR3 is CSARLPVTSGSYNEQFF. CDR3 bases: TGCAGTGCTAGACTCCCTGTGACTAGCGGGAGCTACAATGAGCAGTTCTTC.

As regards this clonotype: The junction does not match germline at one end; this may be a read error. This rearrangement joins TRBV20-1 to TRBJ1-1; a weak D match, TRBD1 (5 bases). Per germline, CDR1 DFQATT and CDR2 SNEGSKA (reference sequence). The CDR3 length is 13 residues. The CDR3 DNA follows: TGCGGTGCTAGCAGGGTGCCGAACACTGAAGCTTTCTTT. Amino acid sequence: CGASRVPNTEAFF.

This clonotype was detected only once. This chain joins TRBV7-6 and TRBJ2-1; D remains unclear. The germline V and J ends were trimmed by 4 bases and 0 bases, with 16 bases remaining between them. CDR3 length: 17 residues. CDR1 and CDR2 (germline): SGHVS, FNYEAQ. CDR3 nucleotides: TGTGCCAGCAGCTCCGGTTACGAGCTGGACTCCTACAATGAGCAGTTCTTC. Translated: CASSSGYELDSYNEQFF.

CDR3 sequence (DNA): TGCAGTCCCAGGGTAGGGTGGCAGTTCTTC. Its protein is CSPRVGWQFF. The V and J genes are TRBV29-1 and TRBJ2-1, with TRBD1 as a possible D gene (5 bases). The germline V gene has CDR1 SQVTM and CDR2 ANQGSEA. This CDR3 has 10 amino acids.

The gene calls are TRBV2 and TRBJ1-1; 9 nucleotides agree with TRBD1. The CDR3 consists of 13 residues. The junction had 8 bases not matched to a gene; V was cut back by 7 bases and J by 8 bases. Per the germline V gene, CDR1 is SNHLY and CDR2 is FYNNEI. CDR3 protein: CASIGQGTLEAFF. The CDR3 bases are TGTGCCAGCATCGGACAGGGGACCTTAGAAGCTTTCTTT.

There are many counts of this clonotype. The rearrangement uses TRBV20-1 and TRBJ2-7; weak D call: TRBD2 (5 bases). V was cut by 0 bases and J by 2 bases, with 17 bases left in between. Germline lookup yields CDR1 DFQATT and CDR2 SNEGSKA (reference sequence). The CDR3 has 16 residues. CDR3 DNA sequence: TGCAGTGCTAGAGATCGCGGAGGCGGGCGGGCCTACGAGCAGTACTTC. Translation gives CSARDRGGGRAYEQYF.

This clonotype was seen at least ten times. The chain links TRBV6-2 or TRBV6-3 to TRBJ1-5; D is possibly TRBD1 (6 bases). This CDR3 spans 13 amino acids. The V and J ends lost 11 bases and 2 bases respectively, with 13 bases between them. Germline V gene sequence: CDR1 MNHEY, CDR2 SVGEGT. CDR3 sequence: CAVMGAGNQPQHF. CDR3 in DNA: TGTGCCGTAATGGGGGCAGGCAATCAGCCCCAGCATTTT.

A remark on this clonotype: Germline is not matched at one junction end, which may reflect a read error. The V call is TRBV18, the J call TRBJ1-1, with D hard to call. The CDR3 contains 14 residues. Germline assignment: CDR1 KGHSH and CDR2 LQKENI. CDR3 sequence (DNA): TGTGCCAGCTCACCACCCGACATTCAAGCGCAACCCCACTTT. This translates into CASSPPDIQAQPHF.

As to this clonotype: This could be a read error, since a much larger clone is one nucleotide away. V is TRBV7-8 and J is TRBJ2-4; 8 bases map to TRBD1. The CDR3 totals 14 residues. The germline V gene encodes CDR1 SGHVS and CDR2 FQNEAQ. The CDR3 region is CVSSPDRGKNIQYF. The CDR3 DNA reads TGTGTCAGCAGCCCCGACAGGGGTAAAAACATTCAGTACTTC.

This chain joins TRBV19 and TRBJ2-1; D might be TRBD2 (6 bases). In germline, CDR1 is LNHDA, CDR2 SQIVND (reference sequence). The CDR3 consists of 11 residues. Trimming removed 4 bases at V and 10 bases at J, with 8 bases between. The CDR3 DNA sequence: TGTGCCAGTAGTAGGGGGGACGAGCAGTTCTTC. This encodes CASSRGDEQFF.

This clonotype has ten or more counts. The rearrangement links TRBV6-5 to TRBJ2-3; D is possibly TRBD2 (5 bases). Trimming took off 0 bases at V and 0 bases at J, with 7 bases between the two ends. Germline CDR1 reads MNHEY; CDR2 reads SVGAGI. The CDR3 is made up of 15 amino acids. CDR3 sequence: CASSYSRGSTDTQYF. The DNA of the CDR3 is TGTGCCAGCAGTTACTCACGGGGAAGCACAGATACGCAGTATTTT.

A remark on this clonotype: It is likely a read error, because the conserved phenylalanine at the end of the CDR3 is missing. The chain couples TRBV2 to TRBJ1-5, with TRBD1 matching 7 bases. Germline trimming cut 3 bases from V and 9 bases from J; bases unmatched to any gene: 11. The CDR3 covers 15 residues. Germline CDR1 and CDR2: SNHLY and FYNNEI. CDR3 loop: CASSDEDRDLSPQHL. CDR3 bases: TGTGCCAGCAGTGACGAAGACAGGGATCTGTCGCCCCAGCATCTT.

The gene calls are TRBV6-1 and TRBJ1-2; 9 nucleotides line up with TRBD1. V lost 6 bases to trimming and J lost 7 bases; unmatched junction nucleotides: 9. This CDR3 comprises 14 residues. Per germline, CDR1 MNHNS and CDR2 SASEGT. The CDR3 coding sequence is TGTGCCAGCAGAACAACGGGACAGGGCCGTGGCTACACCTTC. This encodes CASRTTGQGRGYTF.

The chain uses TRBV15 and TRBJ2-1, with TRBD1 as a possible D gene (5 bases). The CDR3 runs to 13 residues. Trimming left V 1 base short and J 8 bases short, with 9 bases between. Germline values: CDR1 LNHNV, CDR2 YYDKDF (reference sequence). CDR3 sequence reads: CATSRGQLDEQFF. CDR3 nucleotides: TGTGCCACCAGCAGAGGACAGCTCGATGAGCAGTTCTTC.

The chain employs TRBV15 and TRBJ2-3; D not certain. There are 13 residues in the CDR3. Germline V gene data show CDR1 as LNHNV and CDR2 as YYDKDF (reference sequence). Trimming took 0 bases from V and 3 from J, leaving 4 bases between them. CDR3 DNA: TGTGCCACCAGCAGAGAAAGAACAGATACGCAGTATTTT. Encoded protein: CATSRERTDTQYF.

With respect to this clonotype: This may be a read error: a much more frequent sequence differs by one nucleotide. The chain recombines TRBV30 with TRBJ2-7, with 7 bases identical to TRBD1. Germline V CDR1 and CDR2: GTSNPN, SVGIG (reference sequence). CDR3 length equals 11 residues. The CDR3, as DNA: TGTGCCTGGAGCAGGACAGGCGAGAAGTACTTC. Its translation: CAWSRTGEKYF.

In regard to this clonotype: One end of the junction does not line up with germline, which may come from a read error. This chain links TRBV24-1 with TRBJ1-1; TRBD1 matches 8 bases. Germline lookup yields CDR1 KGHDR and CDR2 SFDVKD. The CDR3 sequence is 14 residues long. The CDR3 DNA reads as TGTGCCACCAGTGATGGACAGGGATTGGATGAAGCTCTCTTT. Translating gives CATSDGQGLDEALF.

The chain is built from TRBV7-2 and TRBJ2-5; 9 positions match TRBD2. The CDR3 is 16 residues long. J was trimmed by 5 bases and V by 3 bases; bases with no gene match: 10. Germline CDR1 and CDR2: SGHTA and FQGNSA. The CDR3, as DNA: TGTGCCAGCAGCTTCCCCGGGCGGGGGGGCTGGGAGACCCAGTACTTC. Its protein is CASSFPGRGGWETQYF.

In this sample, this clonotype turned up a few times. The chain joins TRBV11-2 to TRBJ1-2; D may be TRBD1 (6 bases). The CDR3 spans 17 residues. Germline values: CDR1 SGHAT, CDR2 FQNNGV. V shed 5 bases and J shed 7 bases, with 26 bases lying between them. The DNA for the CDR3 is TGTGCCAGCAGCGTGAATGGGGGCACGAGGGAGGGCTCTGGCTACACCTTC. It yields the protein CASSVNGGTREGSGYTF.